These 32 T cell receptor beta chains came from one sample sequenced in a study of shared clonotypes between healthy human individuals. Clones were sequenced by immunoSEQ multiplex PCR, and TCRdb holds only the in-frame ones, with some missing. Found here are 490,000 or so clones, around three quarters of them singletons; the top ten hold about 12%. Sequences were obtained from PBMCs. The receptors originated from a woman aged 40-49 years in good health. Some clones in this sample may be carry-over from other donors' samples.

The chain joins TRBV2 to TRBJ2-2, with 11 bases aligning to TRBD1. CDR3 length equals 15 residues. Germline V lookup: CDR1 SNHLY, CDR2 FYNNEI. J lost 5 bases, V lost 6 bases, and 5 bases had no gene match. CDR3 sequence (DNA): TGTGCCAGCAGAACGGGACAGGGGGGAACCGGGGAGCTGTTTTTT. This sequence encodes CASRTGQGGTGELFF.

This clone has a single count. The chain uses TRBV11-3 and TRBJ2-2; TRBD2 matches 12 bases. V lost 5 bases to trimming and J lost 2 bases; unmatched junction nucleotides: 3. Germline V gene data show CDR1 as SGHNT and CDR2 as YENEEA. The CDR3 loop spans 16 amino acids. The CDR3 reads CASSRTSGENTGELFF. The CDR3 nucleotides are TGTGCCAGCAGCAGGACTAGCGGGGAAAACACCGGGGAGCTGTTTTTT. The variable domain in full, with the rest retrieved from reference TRBV11-3 and TRBJ2-2, is EAGVVQSPRYKIIEKKQPVAFWCNPISGHNTLYWYLQNLGQGPELLIRYENEEAVDDSQLPKDRFSAERLKGVDSTLKIQPAELGDSAVYLCASSRTSGENTGELFFGEGSRLTVL.

This clone has just a few counts. The chain combines TRBV9 with TRBJ1-1, with TRBD1 as a possible D gene (5 bases). V lost 0 bases, J lost 3 bases, and 9 bases lay in between. This CDR3 comprises 14 residues. CDR1 and CDR2 (germline): SGDLS, YYNGEE. The CDR3 region is CASSVAGTDTEAFF. The DNA for the CDR3 is TGTGCCAGCAGCGTAGCCGGGACGGACACTGAAGCTTTCTTT.

Only one count was recorded for this clone. The V call is TRBV19, the J call TRBJ1-5; D might be TRBD1 (5 bases). V was pared by 4 bases and J by 6 bases, with 16 bases between. Per germline, CDR1 LNHDA and CDR2 SQIVND (reference sequence). The CDR3 is made up of 15 amino acids. Here the CDR3 reads CASSTFGQAGQPQHF. CDR3 nucleotide sequence: TGTGCCAGTAGTACTTTTGGACAAGCGGGTCAGCCCCAGCATTTT.

The chain combines TRBV7-2 with TRBJ1-4; 7 nucleotides align to TRBD1. The CDR3 contains 14 residues. In germline, CDR1 is SGHTA, CDR2 FQGNSA. V lost 5 bases to trimming and J lost 5 bases; unmatched junction nucleotides: 5. CDR3 region: CASSLQGQNEKLFF. The DNA of the CDR3 is TGTGCCAGCAGCCTACAGGGGCAAAATGAAAAACTGTTTTTT.

This chain links TRBV18 with TRBJ2-1; TRBD2 aligns across 7 bases. Germline trimming cut 2 bases from V and 9 bases from J; bases unmatched to any gene: 13. CDR1 is KGHSH, CDR2 LQKENI, per germline. The CDR3 is made up of 16 amino acids. The CDR3 protein is CASSPGLAEMGGEQFF. CDR3 nucleotides: TGTGCCAGCTCACCAGGGCTAGCGGAGATGGGGGGTGAGCAGTTCTTC.

The genes are TRBV6-1 and TRBJ2-2, with D unresolved. The CDR3 runs 14 residues. The V gene's germline CDR1 is MNHNS and CDR2 SASEGT. The V end was cut by 6 bases, the J end by 4 bases, with 12 bases between. Written as DNA, the CDR3 is TGTGCCAGCAGGACGGCCTATGGCACCGGGGAGCTGTTTTTT. Protein sequence: CASRTAYGTGELFF.

The DNA for the CDR3 is TGTGCCAGCATGGGGGGATACAGGGGTTCCGGGGACACTGAAGCTTTCTTT. It translates to CASMGGYRGSGDTEAFF. The chain uses TRBV21-1 and TRBJ1-1; the D call of TRBD1 is as the table states it, not checked on the DNA. TRBV21-1 constitutes a pseudogene. The CDR3 consists of 17 residues.

This chain links TRBV28 with TRBJ1-2; D is unclear. The CDR3 covers 12 residues. The germline V gene encodes CDR1 MDHEN and CDR2 SYDVKM. V lost 6 bases and J 2 bases, leaving 7 bases between the germline ends. This CDR3 is CASRGSNYGYTF. CDR3 coding DNA: TGTGCCAGCAGAGGAAGCAACTATGGCTACACCTTC.

The chain couples TRBV4-1 to TRBJ2-7; D gene unclear. The germline V gene has CDR1 MGHRA and CDR2 YSYEKL. The CDR3 is 18 amino acids. Trimming removed 0 bases from V and 0 bases from J, with 18 bases in between. CDR3 nucleotides: TGCGCCAGCAGCCAAGAAAGAAGAGGAGCAGTAAGCTCCTACGAGCAGTACTTC. It codes for CASSQERRGAVSSYEQYF.

The V call is TRBV9, the J call TRBJ2-5; 8 bases are a match to TRBD2. Germline trimming cut 0 bases from V and 1 base from J; bases unmatched to any gene: 5. This CDR3 spans 16 amino acids. Germline CDR1 is SGDLS and CDR2 is YYNGEE. Here the CDR3 DNA reads TGTGCCAGCAGCGTAGGTGCGGGAGGAGTCCAAGAGACCCAGTACTTC. Protein: CASSVGAGGVQETQYF.

This clone occurred a few times. The gene calls are TRBV10-1 and TRBJ2-2; tentative D call: TRBD2 (6 bases). Trimming stripped 11 bases from V and 7 bases from J, with 17 bases between. The CDR3 loop spans 13 amino acids. The germline V gene has CDR1 WNHNN and CDR2 SYGVQD (reference sequence). CDR3 DNA: TGCGCCGTGGGACTGCCGAATGGCGGGGAGCTGTTTTTT. Translated, it gives CAVGLPNGGELFF.

This chain links TRBV7-8 with TRBJ2-4, with 8 bases lining up with TRBD1. CDR1 and CDR2 from the germline V gene are SGHVS and FQNEAQ. V gave up 4 bases and J gave up 6 bases; unmatched junction bases: 2. CDR3 length: 13 amino acids. CDR3 loop: CASSSGQGNIQYF. The DNA of the CDR3 is TGTGCCAGCAGCTCCGGACAGGGAAACATTCAGTACTTC.

The chain combines TRBV7-9 with TRBJ2-5, with D possibly being TRBD2 (6 bases). The CDR3 is 14 residues long. Trimming took 0 bases from V and 5 from J, leaving 10 bases between them. Per the germline V gene, CDR1 is SEHNR and CDR2 is FQNEAQ (reference sequence). The CDR3 loop reads CASSLALGGETQYF. The DNA of the CDR3 is TGTGCCAGCAGCTTAGCCCTGGGGGGTGAGACCCAGTACTTC.

The chain employs TRBV19 and TRBJ2-5; D is possibly TRBD2 (6 bases). Germline V gene sequence: CDR1 LNHDA, CDR2 SQIVND (reference sequence). The length of the CDR3 is 14 residues. Trimming removed 4 bases at V and 4 bases at J, with 13 bases between. The CDR3 loop is CASSTGGAGETQYF. CDR3 in DNA: TGTGCCAGTAGTACTGGCGGGGCCGGAGAGACCCAGTACTTC. The complete variable domain, with remaining parts taken from reference TRBV19 and TRBJ2-5, reads DGGITQSPKYLFRKEGQNVTLSCEQNLNHDAMYWYRQDPGQGLRLIYYSQIVNDFQKGDIAEGYSVSREKKESFPLTVTSAQKNPTAFYLCASSTGGAGETQYFGPGTRLLVL.

V usage is TRBV28 and J usage is TRBJ1-1, with a weak D call TRBD1 (5 bases). The CDR3 totals 14 residues. With 5 bases removed from V and 4 bases from J, the gap between germline ends came to 14 bases. Germline-derived CDR1 and CDR2 are MDHEN and SYDVKM. The CDR3 reads CASSPLVRGTEAFF. In nucleotides, the CDR3 is TGTGCCAGCAGTCCTCTGGTGAGGGGCACTGAAGCTTTCTTT.

This clone appeared a single time. The CDR3 sequence: CASSLGQDYGYTF. The DNA of the CDR3 is TGTGCCAGCAGCTTAGGTCAGGACTATGGCTACACCTTC. This sequence joins TRBV7-2 and TRBJ1-2; no reliable D call. Looked up from germline, CDR1 is SGHTA and CDR2 is FQGNSA. The CDR3 is made up of 13 amino acids. Trimming shortened V by 1 base and J by 3 bases, and 6 bases separated the two germline ends.

As for this clone: Germline and junction disagree at one end, which may indicate a read error. The rearrangement uses TRBV6-5 and TRBJ1-1; the D gene is possibly TRBD1 (6 bases). The CDR3 extends over 13 amino acids. CDR1 is MNHEY, CDR2 SVGAGI, per germline. Written as DNA, the CDR3 is TGTGCCAGCTGTTACAGGGTGGGCACTGAAGCTTTCTTT. Translating gives CASCYRVGTEAFF.

This chain links TRBV15 with TRBJ2-7; D remains ambiguous. The CDR3 loop spans 13 amino acids. V lost 0 bases and J 6 bases, leaving 9 bases between the germline ends. Germline CDR1 is LNHNV and CDR2 is YYDKDF (reference sequence). The CDR3, as DNA: TGTGCCACCAGCAGAGATTTAGGGTCCGAGCAGTACTTC. It codes for CATSRDLGSEQYF.

V and J are TRBV4-3 and TRBJ1-5; no firm D call. This CDR3 is built from 13 residues. Germline V lookup: CDR1 LGHNA, CDR2 YSLEER. The V end lost 0 bases, the J end lost 9 bases, and 9 bases lay between the germline ends. CDR3 protein: CASSQDTARPQHF. DNA for the CDR3: TGCGCCAGCAGCCAAGACACCGCGCGGCCCCAGCATTTT.

The gene calls are TRBV4-2 and TRBJ2-7; TRBD2 matches at 13 bases. The CDR3 length is 15 residues. After removal of 2 bases from V and 4 bases from J, the junction contained 2 bases not matched to a gene. Germline V gene data show CDR1 as LGHNA and CDR2 as YNFKEQ. This CDR3 reads CASSQRLAGGYEQYF. The CDR3 DNA reads as TGTGCCAGCAGCCAAAGACTAGCGGGAGGATACGAGCAGTACTTC.

This rearrangement joins TRBV25-1 to TRBJ1-5; D unresolved. V dropped 4 bases and J dropped 6 bases, with 10 bases sitting between them. The germline gives CDR1 MGHDK, CDR2 SYGVNS. This CDR3 comprises 13 residues. The CDR3 loop reads CASSVRRVQPQHF. The CDR3 DNA reads as TGTGCCAGCAGTGTTAGAAGGGTTCAGCCCCAGCATTTT.

This chain connects TRBV15 to TRBJ2-1; D uncertain. The CDR3 consists of 14 residues. V was cut by 0 bases and J by 9 bases, with 12 bases left in between. CDR1 is LNHNV, CDR2 YYDKDF, per germline (reference sequence). The CDR3 nucleotides are TGTGCCACCAGCAGAGATAGGGCAGCACCTGAGCAGTTCTTC. It translates to CATSRDRAAPEQFF.

This rearrangement joins TRBV5-4 to TRBJ2-7; possibly TRBD2 for D (6 bases). V was clipped by 3 bases and J by 2 bases, with 21 bases between them. The V gene's germline CDR1 is SGHNT and CDR2 YYREEE (reference sequence). The CDR3 runs to 17 residues. CDR3 in DNA: TGTGCCAGCAGCTCCCCGTCTTCTAGGGACTCCACCTACGAGCAGTACTTC. Translation: CASSSPSSRDSTYEQYF.

This rearrangement joins TRBV13 to TRBJ1-5; 10 bases line up with TRBD1. This CDR3 is 18 amino acids long. The junction had 6 bases not matched to a gene; V was cut back by 1 base and J by 0 bases. In germline, CDR1 is PRHDT, CDR2 FYEKMQ (reference sequence). The CDR3 loop is CASSLADRGRDSNQPQHF. In nucleotides, the CDR3 is TGTGCCAGCAGCTTAGCTGACAGGGGGCGAGATAGCAATCAGCCCCAGCATTTT.

The chain employs TRBV28 and TRBJ1-4; weak D call: TRBD1 (5 bases). CDR3 length: 14 residues. Germline V gene lookup returns CDR1 MDHEN and CDR2 SYDVKM. V gave up 1 base and J gave up 8 bases, with 11 bases separating them. CDR3 sequence reads: CASSLLGAGEKLFF. CDR3 nucleotide sequence: TGTGCCAGCAGTTTATTAGGGGCGGGGGAAAAACTGTTTTTT.

The gene calls are TRBV14 and TRBJ2-5, with a weak D call TRBD2 (6 bases). The CDR3 totals 13 residues. V shed 2 bases and J shed 5 bases, with 9 bases lying between them. Germline V gives CDR1 SGHDN, CDR2 FVKESK. CDR3 DNA: TGTGCCAGCAGCCAACGGGACTCCGAGACCCAGTACTTC. It codes for CASSQRDSETQYF.

J is TRBJ2-1 and V is TRBV4-1; a possible D gene is TRBD1 (5 bases). Trimming stripped 3 bases from V and 7 bases from J, with 10 bases between. Germline CDR1 is MGHRA and CDR2 is YSYEKL. The CDR3 is 13 amino acids. CDR3 nucleotides: TGCGCCAGCAGCCACGGGCCAGGGAATGAGCAGTTCTTC. It encodes CASSHGPGNEQFF.

The rearrangement links TRBV29-1 to TRBJ2-1; D possibly matches TRBD1 or TRBD2 (5 bases each). The V gene's germline CDR1 is SQVTM and CDR2 ANQGSEA. With 7 bases removed from V and 8 bases from J, the gap between germline ends came to 12 bases. The CDR3 loop spans 11 amino acids. CDR3 residues: CSGGRADEQFF. The CDR3 DNA reads TGCAGCGGGGGGAGAGCGGATGAGCAGTTCTTC.

The rearrangement uses TRBV9 and TRBJ2-5; 9 bases agree with TRBD1. This CDR3 is built from 13 residues. V lost 4 bases, J lost 11 bases, and 9 bases stayed unmatched. CDR1 is SGDLS and CDR2 is YYNGEE in the germline V gene. The CDR3 nucleotides read TGTGCCAGCAGCATCGGACAGGGGTCAGAGCAGTACTTC. Its protein is CASSIGQGSEQYF.

The V gene is TRBV6-1, the J gene TRBJ2-7, with D uncertain. Trimming took 7 bases from V and 2 from J, leaving 12 bases between them. The CDR3 has 13 residues. The V gene's germline CDR1 is MNHNS and CDR2 SASEGT. The CDR3 DNA is TGTGCCAGCACAATACGCGCCGCCTACGAGCAGTACTTC. The encoded protein is CASTIRAAYEQYF.

The chain is built from TRBV4-2 and TRBJ2-5; a possible D gene is TRBD1 (7 bases). The V end was cut by 0 bases, the J end by 4 bases, with 18 bases between. There are 17 residues in the CDR3. Looked up from germline, CDR1 is LGHNA and CDR2 is YNFKEQ. CDR3 DNA sequence: TGTGCCAGCAGCCAAGATTACCTCGGAGGGGGCGGAGAGACCCAGTACTTC. This encodes CASSQDYLGGGGETQYF.